This TCR beta chain was observed in a study of OX40 agonist ivuxolimab in advanced cancers. Assay: immunoSEQ multiplex PCR; the TCRdb copy retains only in-frame clones and omits some. The table lists approximately 90,000 clones, 80% to 90% of them singletons. General study results and limits: Some patients who did not respond also had low normalized T-cell clonal expansion.

Germline V gene data show CDR1 as LGHNT and CDR2 as FRNRAP. V was clipped by 2 bases and J by 5 bases, with 7 bases between them. The CDR3 has 14 amino acids. About this clone: Its antigen remains unknown.

This TCR came from an adult with an advanced solid tumor such as melanoma, head and neck, liver or kidney cancer. V usage is TRBV12-5 and J usage is TRBJ1-6, with D perhaps matching TRBD1 (5 bases). Source: CD4+ or CD8+ T cells sorted from blood, taken in a trial of the OX40 agonist ivuxolimab. CDR3 protein: CASGLLGHNSPLHF. CDR3 coding DNA: TGTGCTAGTGGTTTGTTGGGACATAATTCACCCCTCCACTTT.